This T cell receptor (beta chain) was recorded in a study of T cell responses to AZD1222 COVID-19 vaccine. The V segment lost 3 bases and the J segment 4 bases; nucleotides outside the gene matches: 6. CDR1 and CDR2 (germline): LGHDT, YNNKEL (reference sequence). This CDR3 is 15 amino acids long. Clones were sequenced by immunoSEQ multiplex PCR, and TCRdb holds only the in-frame ones, with some missing. This sample yields more than 250,000 clones, of which roughly 93% are seen a single time; about 0.5% belongs to the top ten. Here the sequenced sample was peripheral blood, taken on day 0 of AZD1222 vaccination. The chain employs TRBV3-1 (or the pseudogene TRBV3-2) and TRBJ2-7, with 10 bases matching TRBD2. This TCR was sampled from an adult in good health. CDR3 DNA sequence: TGTGCCAGCAGCCAGGCTAGCGGGGGCGGGTACGAGCAGTACTTC. Amino acid sequence: CASSQASGGGYEQYF.